A single sample is the source of the 21 T cell receptor beta chains below, sequenced in a study of OX40 agonist ivuxolimab in advanced cancers. Library preparation employed the immunoSEQ multiplex PCR assay. Not all clones reach the TCRdb copy of this immuneACCESS table, which keeps in-frame sequences only. Checked studies attribute under half of the gap to unresolved V genes and leave the rest unexplained. A total of about 14,000 clones appear in this sample, less than 95% of them only once. Roughly 25% of the sample lies in the top ten. The source was CD4+ or CD8+ T cells sorted from blood, collected in a trial of the OX40 agonist ivuxolimab. All receptors come from an adult with an advanced solid tumor such as melanoma, head and neck, liver or kidney cancer.

The rearrangement joins TRBV28 to TRBJ2-1, with D uncertain. Per the germline V gene, CDR1 is MDHEN and CDR2 is SYDVKM. The CDR3 is made up of 14 amino acids. The V end lost 2 bases, the J end lost 4 bases, and 9 bases lay between the germline ends. The CDR3 region has the DNA TGTGCCAGCAGTTTAGGGCAACAATACAATGAGCAGTTCTTC. Translated, it gives CASSLGQQYNEQFF.

This CDR3 reads CASSFTRQGVGANVLTF. Written as DNA, the CDR3 is TGTGCCAGCAGTTTTACCCGACAGGGCGTAGGGGCCAACGTCCTGACTTTC. The chain employs TRBV27 and TRBJ2-6, with TRBD1 identical over 7 bases. This CDR3 is built from 17 residues. V was clipped by 3 bases and J by 4 bases; unmatched bases: 9. Germline loops: CDR1 MNHEY, CDR2 SMNVEV (reference sequence).

V and J are TRBV11-1 and TRBJ2-1, with 8 bases matching TRBD2. Trimming took 5 bases from V and 5 from J; bases not matched to a gene: 11. The length of the CDR3 is 16 residues. Per the germline V gene, CDR1 is SGHAT and CDR2 is FQDESV (reference sequence). The CDR3 DNA follows: TGTGCCAGCAGCCCCGTTGTTTCGGGAGGGAACAATGAGCAGTTCTTC. Protein product: CASSPVVSGGNNEQFF.

In nucleotides, the CDR3 is TGTGCCAGCAGTGAAGCTACTAGCGGGAGTTACCGGGAATACAATGAGCAGTTCTTC. This codes for CASSEATSGSYREYNEQFF. The J gene is TRBJ2-1, the V gene TRBV2, with TRBD2 matching 11 bases. The V gene end was trimmed by 0 bases and the J gene end by 4 bases; junction bases not matched to a gene: 11. The germline CDR1 and CDR2 sequences are SNHLY and FYNNEI. CDR3 length: 19 amino acids.

The chain uses TRBV11-2 and TRBJ2-2; 7 nucleotides match TRBD2. Germline-derived CDR1 and CDR2 are SGHAT and FQNNGV. Germline trimming cut 5 bases from V and 1 base from J; bases unmatched to any gene: 4. The CDR3 length is 15 residues. Written as DNA, the CDR3 is TGTGCCAGCAGCACCTCTAGCGGGAACACCGGGGAGCTGTTTTTT. Translating it yields CASSTSSGNTGELFF.

This chain uses TRBV27 with TRBJ2-1, with 14 bases identical to TRBD2. This CDR3 has 18 amino acids. With 4 bases clipped from V and 4 bases from J, the junction kept 9 bases outside the gene matches. CDR1 is MNHEY and CDR2 is SMNVEV in the germline V gene (reference sequence). The CDR3 here is CASSSGLAGAPVYNEQFF. The CDR3 DNA reads as TGTGCCAGCAGTTCGGGACTAGCGGGAGCTCCCGTTTACAATGAGCAGTTCTTC.

The chain combines TRBV6-1 with TRBJ2-7; D ambiguous. The CDR3 is made up of 14 amino acids. The germline CDR1 and CDR2 sequences are MNHNS and SASEGT. V lost 1 base and J 3 bases, leaving 10 bases between the germline ends. The DNA of the CDR3 is TGTGCCAGCAGTGAAGAAGTTACCCACTACGAGCAGTACTTC. This translates into CASSEEVTHYEQYF.

The rearrangement uses TRBV6-5 and TRBJ2-1, with a tentative D call TRBD1 (5 bases). The CDR3 contains 15 residues. V was trimmed by 0 bases and J by 9 bases, leaving 15 bases between them. CDR1 and CDR2 from the germline V gene are MNHEY and SVGAGI. This CDR3 reads CASSYSISGRAEQFF. CDR3 DNA: TGTGCCAGCAGTTACTCGATATCTGGCAGGGCTGAGCAGTTCTTC.

The chain uses TRBV19 and TRBJ2-2; the match to TRBD2 covers 9 bases. This CDR3 region has 17 residues. The germline gives CDR1 LNHDA, CDR2 SQIVND (reference sequence). V lost 0 bases to trimming and J lost 5 bases; unmatched junction nucleotides: 7. The CDR3 nucleotides read TGTGCCAGTAGTATAGATCGAGTAGCGGGAGTTACCGGGGAGCTGTTTTTT. It yields the protein CASSIDRVAGVTGELFF.

The gene calls are TRBV13 and TRBJ2-1, with 11 bases matching TRBD1. The V gene's germline CDR1 is PRHDT and CDR2 FYEKMQ (reference sequence). The trim removed 0 bases at V and 6 bases at J, leaving 7 bases unmatched. This CDR3 comprises 17 residues. The chain's CDR3 is CASSLGLDRGLINEQFF. The CDR3 DNA sequence: TGTGCCAGCAGCTTAGGTTTGGACAGGGGGCTTATCAATGAGCAGTTCTTC.

The chain combines TRBV4-1 with TRBJ2-3, with 8 bases lining up with TRBD2. Losses at the gene ends were 4 bases for V and 5 bases for J; bases not matched to a gene: 8. The CDR3 is made up of 15 amino acids. The germline CDR1 and CDR2 sequences are MGHRA and YSYEKL. Here the CDR3 DNA reads TGCGCCAGCAGCCGTCCGGGAGGGAGGTTAGATACGCAGTATTTT. Encoded protein: CASSRPGGRLDTQYF.

The chain has TRBV5-1 and TRBJ2-3, with 9 bases identical to TRBD1. The CDR3 spans 17 residues. In germline, CDR1 is SGHRS, CDR2 YFSETQ. V gave up 2 bases and J gave up 2 bases; unmatched junction bases: 9. CDR3 coding DNA: TGCGCCAGCAGCTTTGGCCCTGGGACAGGGCCCACAGATACGCAGTATTTT. Translation gives CASSFGPGTGPTDTQYF.

V usage is TRBV11-2 and J usage is TRBJ2-7, with 7 positions matching TRBD1. The V and J ends lost 5 bases and 3 bases, in that order; junction bases with no gene match: 13. CDR3 size: 16 residues. Germline loops: CDR1 SGHAT, CDR2 FQNNGV. The DNA of the CDR3 is TGTGCCAGCAGCCCATACGACAGGGAAGGAGGCTACGAGCAGTACTTC. Translation gives CASSPYDREGGYEQYF.

This chain uses TRBV9 with TRBJ2-1; 8 bases match TRBD2. The CDR3 is 16 residues long. Germline CDR1 SGDLS, CDR2 YYNGEE. The junction had 5 bases not matched to a gene; V was cut back by 1 base and J by 2 bases. The CDR3 region is CASSVSSGSAYNEQFF. The CDR3 DNA is TGTGCCAGCAGCGTATCAAGCGGGAGTGCCTACAATGAGCAGTTCTTC.

The chain carries TRBV27 and TRBJ2-2; no definite D call. The germline CDR1 and CDR2 sequences are MNHEY and SMNVEV (reference sequence). V was clipped by 5 bases and J by 6 bases, with 16 bases between them. The CDR3 covers 15 residues. The CDR3 here is CASSLNDAIPGELFF. The CDR3 nucleotides read TGTGCCAGCAGTCTCAACGACGCAATCCCCGGGGAGCTGTTTTTT.

V and J are TRBV30 and TRBJ2-7; TRBD1 matches 8 bases. With V trimmed by 4 bases and J by 2 bases, 4 bases remained unmatched. The CDR3 has 13 amino acids. Germline V gene lookup returns CDR1 GTSNPN and CDR2 SVGIG (reference sequence). As DNA, the CDR3 is TGTGCCTGGACGGGACAGGTTGCCTACGAGCAGTACTTC. It is translated as CAWTGQVAYEQYF.

This chain connects TRBV28 to TRBJ1-1; D possibly corresponds to TRBD1 (5 bases). The CDR3 consists of 15 residues. Trimming removed 6 bases from V and 0 bases from J, with 14 bases in between. Per the germline V gene, CDR1 is MDHEN and CDR2 is SYDVKM. CDR3 coding DNA: TGTGCCAGCAGGGCCTCCGGGGCGGTGAACACTGAAGCTTTCTTT. Amino acid sequence: CASRASGAVNTEAFF.

The rearrangement uses TRBV4-1 and TRBJ2-7, with 14 bases lining up with TRBD2. This CDR3 has 17 residues. The germline V gene encodes CDR1 MGHRA and CDR2 YSYEKL. J gave up 2 bases and V 2 bases, and 5 bases lay outside the gene matches. The CDR3 loop reads CASSQPGLAGDPYEQYF. The CDR3 coding sequence is TGCGCCAGCAGCCAACCGGGACTAGCGGGGGACCCCTACGAGCAGTACTTC.

The CDR3 is CASSLGLAGNSYNEQFF. CDR3 nucleotides: TGCGCCAGCAGCTTGGGACTAGCGGGCAACTCCTACAATGAGCAGTTCTTC. The gene calls are TRBV5-1 and TRBJ2-1, with 10 bases aligning to TRBD2. The CDR3 is 17 residues long. V gave up 0 bases and J gave up 0 bases; unmatched junction bases: 3. The germline V gene encodes CDR1 SGHRS and CDR2 YFSETQ.

By proportion, this clone is medium-sized. The chain combines TRBV19 with TRBJ2-1; maybe TRBD2 (6 bases). The CDR3 has 14 amino acids. V was trimmed by 8 bases and J by 7 bases, leaving 18 bases between them. Looked up from germline, CDR1 is LNHDA and CDR2 is SQIVND (reference sequence). CDR3 protein: CASGDGGEANEQFF. CDR3 DNA sequence: TGTGCCAGTGGTGACGGAGGGGAAGCGAATGAGCAGTTCTTC.

The chain is built from TRBV9 and TRBJ2-1; D gene uncertain. This CDR3 region has 15 residues. V was cut by 3 bases and J by 2 bases, with 12 bases left in between. Looked up from germline, CDR1 is SGDLS and CDR2 is YYNGEE. The CDR3 bases are TGTGCCAGCAGCGCCACATCAGAACCCTACAATGAGCAGTTCTTC. Its translation is CASSATSEPYNEQFF. Variable domain in full (rest from reference TRBV9 and TRBJ2-1): DSGVTQTPKHLITATGQRVTLRCSPRSGDLSVYWYQQSLDQGLQFLIQYYNGEERAKGNILERFSAQQFPDLHSELNLSSLELGDSALYFCASSATSEPYNEQFFGPGTRLTVL.